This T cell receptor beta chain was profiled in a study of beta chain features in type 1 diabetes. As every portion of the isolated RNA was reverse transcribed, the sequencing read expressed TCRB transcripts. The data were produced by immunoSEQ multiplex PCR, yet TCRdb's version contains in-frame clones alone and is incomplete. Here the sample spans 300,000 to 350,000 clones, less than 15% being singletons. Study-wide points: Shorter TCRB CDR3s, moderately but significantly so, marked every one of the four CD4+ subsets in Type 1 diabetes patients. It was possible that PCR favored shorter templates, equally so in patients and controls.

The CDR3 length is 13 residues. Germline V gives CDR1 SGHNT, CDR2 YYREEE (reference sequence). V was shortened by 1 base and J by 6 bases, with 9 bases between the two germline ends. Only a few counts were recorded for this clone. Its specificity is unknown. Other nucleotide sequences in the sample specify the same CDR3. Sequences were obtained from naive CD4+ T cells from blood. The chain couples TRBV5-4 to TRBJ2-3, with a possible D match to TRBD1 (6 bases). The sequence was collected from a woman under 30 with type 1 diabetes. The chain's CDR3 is CASSLTGPDTQYF. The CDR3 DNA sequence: TGTGCCAGCAGCTTGACAGGGCCTGATACGCAGTATTTT.